What follows are 19 T cell receptor beta chains derived from one specimen sequenced in a study of T-cell memory formation after mild COVID-19. MiXCR, applied by TCRdb to the 5' RACE reads, yields one record per CDR3 protein. The table has over 70,000 distinct CDR3 sequences, around an eighth seen once; the top ten hold over 25%. Source material: PBMCs or a T cell subset sorted from them (not recorded which). The receptors derive from an adult woman who had mild COVID-19 (a few samples of this study predate the infection). Cell type and time point are not known.

This clonotype was seen a handful of times. The chain has TRBV13 and TRBJ2-3; 11 nucleotides line up with TRBD2. The germline CDR1 and CDR2 sequences are PRHDT and FYEKMQ (reference sequence). V lost 3 bases and J lost 7; bases outside the gene matches: 9. The length of the CDR3 is 16 residues. The CDR3, as DNA: TGTGCCAGCAGCTTTTCTAGCGGGAGGAGGGAATATACGCAGTATTTT. It yields the protein CASSFSSGRREYTQYF.

The chain couples TRBV7-9 to TRBJ2-4; TRBD1 might be the D (6 bases). CDR1 SEHNR and CDR2 FQNEAQ come from the germline V gene (reference sequence). Between the trimmed V and J ends, which lost 5 bases and 7 bases, there was a span of 15 bases. This CDR3 comprises 14 residues. CDR3: CASSTRDMWNIQYF. CDR3 bases: TGTGCCAGCAGCACCCGGGACATGTGGAACATTCAGTACTTC.

The rearrangement links TRBV5-4 to TRBJ2-1; no firm D call. Germline-derived CDR1 and CDR2 are SGHNT and YYREEE (reference sequence). This CDR3 is built from 12 residues. The V gene lost 7 bases and the J gene lost 9 bases, with 14 bases spanning the gap. CDR3 sequence: CASGEVRVEQFF. As DNA, the CDR3 is TGTGCCAGCGGCGAAGTACGCGTTGAGCAGTTCTTC.

This clonotype was seen only a few times. The V gene is TRBV5-5, the J gene TRBJ2-3, with D tentatively TRBD1 (5 bases). The CDR3 loop spans 14 amino acids. Trimming stripped 0 bases from V and 2 bases from J, with 7 bases between. In germline, CDR1 is SGHKS, CDR2 YYEKEE (reference sequence). The CDR3 loop is CASSLGQPTDTQYF. CDR3 bases: TGTGCCAGCAGCTTGGGACAGCCCACAGATACGCAGTATTTT.

This clonotype occurred once. This chain joins TRBV5-5 and TRBJ2-3; D is undetermined. The CDR3 extends over 12 amino acids. Germline CDR1 SGHKS, CDR2 YYEKEE (reference sequence). Trimming shortened V by 1 base and J by 5 bases, and 5 bases separated the two germline ends. The DNA for the CDR3 is TGTGCCAGCAGCTTGTTTGGAGATACGCAGTATTTT. It encodes CASSLFGDTQYF.

The chain combines TRBV7-6 with TRBJ2-5; the match to TRBD2 covers 11 bases. J was trimmed by 4 bases and V by 0 bases; bases with no gene match: 4. The germline gives CDR1 SGHVS, CDR2 FNYEAQ. The CDR3 totals 16 residues. The CDR3 DNA reads TGTGCCAGCAGCTTAGCGGTAGCGGGAGGGAGAGAGACCCAGTACTTC. Amino acids: CASSLAVAGGRETQYF. Full variable domain (outside the CDR3, taken from reference TRBV7-6 and TRBJ2-5): GAGVSQSPRYKVTKRGQDVALRCDPISGHVSLYWYRQALGQGPEFLTYFNYEAQQDKSGLPNDRFSAERPEGSISTLTIQRTEQRDSAMYRCASSLAVAGGRETQYFGPGTRLLVL.

This clonotype has at least ten counts. The CDR3, as DNA: TGTGCCAGCAGCCTCGGGACGCAGCAGTTCTTC. As protein: CASSLGTQQFF. The chain links TRBV7-8 to TRBJ2-1, with D possibly being TRBD1 or TRBD2 (5 bases each). Per germline, CDR1 SGHVS and CDR2 FQNEAQ. The length of the CDR3 is 11 residues. The V gene lost 5 bases and the J gene lost 11 bases, with 10 bases spanning the gap.

The chain has TRBV27 and TRBJ1-4; D is perhaps TRBD1 (5 bases). Germline CDR1 MNHEY, CDR2 SMNVEV (reference sequence). CDR3 length: 16 amino acids. The ends were cut back, 5 bases at V and 3 bases at J, with 16 bases in the middle. The CDR3 protein is CASSKTWDGSNEKLFF. The CDR3 DNA reads TGTGCCAGCAGTAAGACCTGGGACGGCTCTAATGAAAAACTGTTTTTT.

This clonotype was detected only a few times. The chain has TRBV5-6 and TRBJ1-1; D uncertain. This CDR3 region has 15 residues. Between the trimmed V and J ends, which lost 0 bases and 4 bases, there was a span of 13 bases. Germline CDR1 and CDR2: SGHDT and YYEEEE. The CDR3 region is CASSLGGGGGTEAFF. The CDR3 nucleotides read TGTGCCAGCAGCTTGGGTGGAGGAGGAGGCACTGAAGCTTTCTTT.

This clonotype has more than one count but fewer than ten. The chain carries TRBV4-2 and TRBJ2-1; 9 bases are shared with TRBD1. This CDR3 has 14 amino acids. CDR1 LGHNA and CDR2 YNFKEQ come from the germline V gene. Trimming took 4 bases from V and 9 from J; bases not matched to a gene: 7. CDR3 region: CASSRDRGNSEQFF. CDR3 DNA: TGTGCCAGCAGCCGAGACAGGGGGAATAGTGAGCAGTTCTTC.

The chain couples TRBV4-1 to TRBJ1-5; perhaps TRBD1 as D (6 bases). V lost 1 base and J lost 5, with 12 bases in between. Germline lookup yields CDR1 MGHRA and CDR2 YSYEKL. The CDR3 loop spans 15 amino acids. The CDR3 bases are TGCGCCAGCAGCCAAGCCAGGGGCAACGATCAGCCCCAGCATTTT. Translating gives CASSQARGNDQPQHF.

This clonotype has a handful of counts. The gene calls are TRBV7-2 and TRBJ2-1; the match to TRBD2 covers 10 bases. The CDR3 loop spans 18 amino acids. Germline CDR1 is SGHTA and CDR2 is FQGNSA. The V and J ends lost 5 bases and 0 bases, in that order; junction bases with no gene match: 10. The CDR3 DNA sequence: TGTGCCAGCAGCCCCGGGTTAGCGGGGGGAAGCTCCTACAATGAGCAGTTCTTC. Its translation is CASSPGLAGGSSYNEQFF.

This clonotype came up once. The chain is built from TRBV5-1 and TRBJ2-2, with 7 positions matching TRBD1. The CDR3 is 21 residues long. CDR1 is SGHRS and CDR2 is YFSETQ in the germline V gene. Unmatched junction bases numbered 27, after V lost 4 bases and J lost 6 bases. This CDR3 reads CASSPPLAQASRVQGSGELFF. The CDR3 region has the DNA TGCGCCAGCAGCCCCCCGTTGGCTCAGGCCAGTCGGGTACAGGGGTCCGGGGAGCTGTTTTTT. Looking up the rest from reference TRBV5-1 and TRBJ2-2 gives the full variable domain: KAGVTQTPRYLIKTRGQQVTLSCSPISGHRSVSWYQQTPGQGLQFLFEYFSETQRNKGNFPGRFSGRQFSNSRSEMNVSTLELGDSALYLCASSPPLAQASRVQGSGELFFGEGSRLTVL.

The genes are TRBV12-3 or TRBV12-4 and TRBJ1-2; D not certain. The CDR3 is made up of 14 amino acids. V was clipped by 0 bases and J by 4 bases, with 9 bases between them. In nucleotides, the CDR3 is TGTGCCAGCAGTTTAGCGGAACGACCCTATGGCTACACCTTC. Translating gives CASSLAERPYGYTF.

This clonotype was counted between two and nine times. The chain couples TRBV29-1 to TRBJ1-1; no firm D call. This CDR3 has 12 residues. Trimming pared 4 bases from V and 1 base from J, leaving 7 bases between. Germline V CDR1 and CDR2: SQVTM, ANQGSEA. The CDR3 DNA reads TGCAGCGTTGGGGCCACGAACACTGAAGCTTTCTTT. Translated: CSVGATNTEAFF.

There are a few counts of this clonotype. The rearrangement joins TRBV2 to TRBJ2-1, with TRBD1 matching over 9 bases. Germline V CDR1 and CDR2: SNHLY, FYNNEI. J lost 7 bases, V lost 3 bases, and 7 bases had no gene match. There are 15 residues in the CDR3. This CDR3 reads CASSEGQGERNEQFF. DNA of the CDR3: TGTGCCAGCAGTGAGGGACAGGGCGAACGAAATGAGCAGTTCTTC.

This clonotype was detected a few times. V is TRBV5-1 and J is TRBJ2-1; 7 nucleotides match TRBD2. From germline, CDR1 is SGHRS and CDR2 YFSETQ. This CDR3 is 16 amino acids long. Germline trimming cut 3 bases from V and 0 bases from J; bases unmatched to any gene: 6. The CDR3 coding sequence is TGCGCCAGCAGCTCTGGACTAGATAGCTCCTACAATGAGCAGTTCTTC. It yields the protein CASSSGLDSSYNEQFF.

This clonotype was recorded a few times. The chain has TRBV5-6 and TRBJ2-1, with 9 bases lining up with TRBD2. CDR1 and CDR2 (germline): SGHDT, YYEEEE. There are 16 residues in the CDR3. V gave up 0 bases and J gave up 7 bases; unmatched junction bases: 8. The CDR3 region has the DNA TGTGCCAGCAGCTTGGTCGGCGGGAGGGCCGCTAATGAGCAGTTCTTC. It codes for CASSLVGGRAANEQFF.

CDR3 DNA sequence: TGCGCCAGCAGCTTGTTTTGGGGGAACACTGAAGCTTTCTTT. Translation: CASSLFWGNTEAFF. V is TRBV5-1 and J is TRBJ1-1; no reliable D call. The germline V gene encodes CDR1 SGHRS and CDR2 YFSETQ. V lost 1 base and J 1 base, leaving 8 bases between the germline ends. The CDR3 runs to 14 residues.